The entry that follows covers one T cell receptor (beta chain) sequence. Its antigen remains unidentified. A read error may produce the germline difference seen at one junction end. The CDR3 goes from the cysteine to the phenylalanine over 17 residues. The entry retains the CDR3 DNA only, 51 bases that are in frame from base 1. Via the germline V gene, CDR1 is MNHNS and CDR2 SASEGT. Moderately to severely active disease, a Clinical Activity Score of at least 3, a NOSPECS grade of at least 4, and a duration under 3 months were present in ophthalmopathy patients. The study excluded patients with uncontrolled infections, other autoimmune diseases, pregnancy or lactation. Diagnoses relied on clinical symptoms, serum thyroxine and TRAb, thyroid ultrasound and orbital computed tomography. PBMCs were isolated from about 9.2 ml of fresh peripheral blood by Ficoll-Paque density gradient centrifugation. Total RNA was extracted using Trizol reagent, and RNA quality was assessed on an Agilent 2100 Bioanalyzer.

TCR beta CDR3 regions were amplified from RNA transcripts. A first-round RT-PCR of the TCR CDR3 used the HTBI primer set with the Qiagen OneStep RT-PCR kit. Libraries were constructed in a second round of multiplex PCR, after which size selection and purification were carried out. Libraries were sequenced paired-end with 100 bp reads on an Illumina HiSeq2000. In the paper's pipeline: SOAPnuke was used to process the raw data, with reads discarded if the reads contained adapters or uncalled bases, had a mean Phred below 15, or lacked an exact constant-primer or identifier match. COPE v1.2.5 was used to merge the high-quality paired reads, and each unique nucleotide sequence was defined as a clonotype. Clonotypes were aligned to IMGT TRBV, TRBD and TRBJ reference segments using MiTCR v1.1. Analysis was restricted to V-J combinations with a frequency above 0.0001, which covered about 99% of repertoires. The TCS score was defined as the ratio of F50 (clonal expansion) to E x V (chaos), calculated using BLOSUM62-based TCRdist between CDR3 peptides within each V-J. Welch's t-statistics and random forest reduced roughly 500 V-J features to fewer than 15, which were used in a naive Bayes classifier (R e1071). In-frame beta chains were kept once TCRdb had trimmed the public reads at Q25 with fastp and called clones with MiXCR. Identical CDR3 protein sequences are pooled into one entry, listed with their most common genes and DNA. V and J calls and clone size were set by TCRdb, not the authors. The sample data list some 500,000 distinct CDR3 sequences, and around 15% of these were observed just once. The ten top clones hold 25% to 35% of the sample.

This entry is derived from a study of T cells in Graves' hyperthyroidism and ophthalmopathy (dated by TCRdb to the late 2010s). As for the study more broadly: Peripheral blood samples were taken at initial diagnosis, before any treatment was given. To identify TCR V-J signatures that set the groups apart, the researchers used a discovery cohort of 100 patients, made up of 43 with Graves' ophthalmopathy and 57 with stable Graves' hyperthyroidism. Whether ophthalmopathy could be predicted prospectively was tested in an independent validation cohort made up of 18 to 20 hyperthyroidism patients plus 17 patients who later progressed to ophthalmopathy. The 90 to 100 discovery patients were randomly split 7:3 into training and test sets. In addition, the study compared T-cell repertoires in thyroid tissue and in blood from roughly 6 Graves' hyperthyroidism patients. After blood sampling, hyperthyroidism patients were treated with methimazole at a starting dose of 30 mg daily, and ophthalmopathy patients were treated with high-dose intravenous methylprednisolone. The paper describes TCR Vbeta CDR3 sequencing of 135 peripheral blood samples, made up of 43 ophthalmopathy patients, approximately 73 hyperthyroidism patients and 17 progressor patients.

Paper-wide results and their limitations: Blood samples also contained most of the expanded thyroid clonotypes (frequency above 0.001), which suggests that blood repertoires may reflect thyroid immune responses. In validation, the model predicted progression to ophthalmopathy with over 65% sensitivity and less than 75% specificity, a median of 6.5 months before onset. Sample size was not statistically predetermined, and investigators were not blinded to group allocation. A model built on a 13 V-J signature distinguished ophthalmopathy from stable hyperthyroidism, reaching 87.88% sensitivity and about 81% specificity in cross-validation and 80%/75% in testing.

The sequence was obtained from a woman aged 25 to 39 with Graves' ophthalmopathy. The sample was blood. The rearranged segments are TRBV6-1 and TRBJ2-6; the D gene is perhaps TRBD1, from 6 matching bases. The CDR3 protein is CASSEGQLHSGANVLTF. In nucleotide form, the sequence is TGTGCCAGCAGCGAAGGACAGCTACATTCTGGGGCCAACGTCCTGACTTTC.